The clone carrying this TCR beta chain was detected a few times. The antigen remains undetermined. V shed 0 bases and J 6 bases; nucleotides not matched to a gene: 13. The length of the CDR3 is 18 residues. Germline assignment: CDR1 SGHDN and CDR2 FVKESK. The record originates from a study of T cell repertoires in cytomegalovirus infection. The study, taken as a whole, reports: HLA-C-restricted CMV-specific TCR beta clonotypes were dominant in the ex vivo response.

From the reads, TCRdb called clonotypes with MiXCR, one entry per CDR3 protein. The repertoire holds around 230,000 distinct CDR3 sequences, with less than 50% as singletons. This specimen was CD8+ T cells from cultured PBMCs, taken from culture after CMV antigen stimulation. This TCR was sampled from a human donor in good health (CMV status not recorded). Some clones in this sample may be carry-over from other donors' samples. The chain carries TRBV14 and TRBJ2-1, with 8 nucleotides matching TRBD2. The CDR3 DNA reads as TGTGCCAGCAGCCAAGATTCGGATACCGGGACTAGAGTCAATGAGCAGTTCTTC. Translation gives CASSQDSDTGTRVNEQFF.